The 4 T cell receptor beta chains given below trace back to one sample, sequenced in a study of cytomegalovirus exposure and HLA in healthy donors. Both 60 Vbeta primers and 13 Jbeta primers went into the PCR. Some clones are missing from TCRdb's copy, which holds only in-frame ones; the method was immunoSEQ multiplex PCR. Altogether fewer than 110,000 clones are present, around 77% being singletons, with the ten largest covering around 2.1%. Sequencing used PBMCs. These receptors were taken from a man in his late teens or twenties in good health and CMV-seronegative.

The V call is TRBV6-4, the J call TRBJ2-3; TRBD1 matches at 7 bases. V trimming: 4 bases; J trimming: 0 bases; junction bases outside the gene matches: 4. The V gene's germline CDR1 is MRHNA and CDR2 SNTAGT. The CDR3 spans 15 residues. CDR3 bases: TGTGCCAGCAGTGCCCTAGGGGGCAGCACAGATACGCAGTATTTT. Translated: CASSALGGSTDTQYF.

V usage is TRBV29-1 and J usage is TRBJ1-1; 8 bases are shared with TRBD1. Germline CDR1 SQVTM, CDR2 ANQGSEA. The CDR3 is 15 amino acids. Germline trimming cut 3 bases from V and 1 base from J; bases unmatched to any gene: 7. CDR3 protein: CSVEVGGTGNTEAFF. As DNA, the CDR3 is TGCAGCGTTGAGGTTGGTGGGACAGGGAACACTGAAGCTTTCTTT.

The chain couples TRBV5-1 to TRBJ2-5; 7 bases line up with TRBD1. Germline CDR1 SGHRS, CDR2 YFSETQ. V gave up 4 bases and J gave up 3 bases; unmatched junction bases: 6. The CDR3 has 14 residues. CDR3: CASSLGQLKETQYF. The CDR3, as DNA: TGCGCCAGCAGCCTGGGACAGCTAAAAGAGACCCAGTACTTC.

This clone was counted between two and nine times. The chain couples TRBV2 to TRBJ1-2, with 7 positions matching TRBD1. This CDR3 spans 13 amino acids. Per germline, CDR1 SNHLY and CDR2 FYNNEI. After removal of 6 bases from V and 4 bases from J, the junction contained 5 bases not matched to a gene. The CDR3 spells CASSQGGPYGYTF. DNA for the CDR3: TGTGCCAGCAGCCAGGGGGGCCCCTATGGCTACACCTTC.